Following are 23 T cell receptor beta chains from one sample sequenced in a study of blood T cell repertoires in COVID-19. Some clones are missing from TCRdb's copy, which holds only in-frame ones; the method was immunoSEQ multiplex PCR. The profile covers over 70,000 clones, with roughly four fifths appearing a single time and 10% taken by the ten largest. Source material: peripheral blood. These receptors were collected from a man aged 55 to 70 with acute or convalescent COVID-19.

The V and J genes are TRBV6-5 and TRBJ1-1, with D hard to call. Germline V gene lookup returns CDR1 MNHEY and CDR2 SVGAGI. Trimming removed 10 bases from V and 4 bases from J, with 16 bases in between. CDR3 size: 13 residues. The CDR3 DNA sequence: TGTGCCACCGAGGGTAAGCGGGCCACTGAAGCTTTCTTT. It is translated as CATEGKRATEAFF.

V usage is TRBV7-3 and J usage is TRBJ1-2; perhaps TRBD1 as D (6 bases). The CDR3 has 14 residues. From germline, CDR1 is SGHTA and CDR2 FQGTGA. Trimming stripped 5 bases from V and 8 bases from J, with 18 bases between. The CDR3: CASSTPTGYSGYTF. CDR3 coding DNA: TGTGCCAGCAGCACGCCCACAGGGTATTCCGGCTACACCTTC. Looking up the rest from reference TRBV7-3 and TRBJ1-2 gives the full variable domain: GAGVSQTPSNKVTEKGKYVELRCDPISGHTALYWYRQSLGQGPEFLIYFQGTGAADDSGLPNDRFFAVRPEGSVSTLKIQRTERGDSAVYLCASSTPTGYSGYTFGSGTRLTVV.

This chain connects TRBV7-2 to TRBJ2-3; 8 bases line up with TRBD2. V lost 5 bases, J lost 1 base, and 2 bases stayed unmatched. CDR3 length: 14 amino acids. Germline CDR1 and CDR2: SGHTA and FQGNSA. As DNA, the CDR3 is TGTGCCAGCAGCCGTAGCGGGGGCACAGATACGCAGTATTTT. As protein: CASSRSGGTDTQYF.

V and J are TRBV4-1 and TRBJ2-3, with D perhaps matching TRBD1 (5 bases). V was clipped by 0 bases and J by 0 bases, with 7 bases between them. The V gene's germline CDR1 is MGHRA and CDR2 YSYEKL. This CDR3 is built from 15 residues. The CDR3 protein is CASSQEQDSTDTQYF. The CDR3 DNA follows: TGCGCCAGCAGCCAAGAACAGGACAGCACAGATACGCAGTATTTT.

This chain links TRBV2 with TRBJ1-4; 8 bases agree with TRBD1. The CDR3 is 14 amino acids. V shed 4 bases and J 7 bases; nucleotides not matched to a gene: 5. Germline CDR1 is SNHLY and CDR2 is FYNNEI. CDR3 bases: TGTGCCAGCAGTGTTACAGGGGGGAGTGAAAAACTGTTTTTT. This gives the protein CASSVTGGSEKLFF.

The chain has TRBV2 and TRBJ2-1; a weak D match, TRBD2 (5 bases). Trimming stripped 2 bases from V and 0 bases from J, with 8 bases between. CDR1 is SNHLY, CDR2 FYNNEI, per germline. This CDR3 region has 15 residues. CDR3 DNA sequence: TGTGCCAGCAGTGAAACGGGAAGCTCCTACAATGAGCAGTTCTTC. Translation: CASSETGSSYNEQFF. Looking up the rest from reference TRBV2 and TRBJ2-1 gives the full variable domain: EPEVTQTPSHQVTQMGQEVILRCVPISNHLYFYWYRQILGQKVEFLVSFYNNEISEKSEIFDDQFSVERPDGSNFTLKIRSTKLEDSAMYFCASSETGSSYNEQFFGPGTRLTVL.

About this clone: The junction departs from germline at one end; a sequencing error may be responsible. This chain uses TRBV4-3 with TRBJ2-5, with 10 bases identical to TRBD2. The CDR3 totals 18 residues. Germline-derived CDR1 and CDR2 are LGHNA and YSLEER. Written as DNA, the CDR3 is TGCGCCCGCAGCCGCCTCAAGGAGCGGGAGGGCCACAAAGAGACCCAGTACTTC. Its translation is CARSRLKEREGHKETQYF.

This sequence joins TRBV18 and TRBJ1-6; 8 positions agree with TRBD1. This CDR3 has 14 residues. After removal of 5 bases from V and 7 bases from J, the junction contained 4 bases not matched to a gene. Germline-derived CDR1 and CDR2 are KGHSH and LQKENI. The CDR3 DNA sequence: TGTGCCAGCTCAACGACAGGGGAGAATTCACCCCTCCACTTT. The encoded protein is CASSTTGENSPLHF.

The rearrangement joins TRBV6-6 to TRBJ1-3, with D perhaps TRBD1 (6 bases). The germline V gene has CDR1 MNHNY and CDR2 SVGAGI (reference sequence). The CDR3 runs to 15 residues. V lost 7 bases to trimming and J lost 0 bases, with 13 bases between them. In DNA, the CDR3 is TGTGCCAGCACAAGGGGGACGCCCTCTGGAAACACCATATATTTT. Amino acids: CASTRGTPSGNTIYF.

The gene calls are TRBV5-6 and TRBJ2-4; 9 bases are a match to TRBD1. Per the germline V gene, CDR1 is SGHDT and CDR2 is YYEEEE. The CDR3 is made up of 15 amino acids. The J segment lost 4 bases and the V segment lost 1 base, leaving 3 bases of the junction unmatched. The CDR3 reads CASSLTGQGKNIQYF. The CDR3 region has the DNA TGTGCCAGCAGCTTGACGGGACAGGGTAAAAACATTCAGTACTTC.

V gene TRBV7-3 combines with J gene TRBJ2-7; 7 bases line up with TRBD1. The CDR3 is 13 amino acids. Unmatched junction bases numbered 6, after V lost 5 bases and J lost 5 bases. Germline V gene lookup returns CDR1 SGHTA and CDR2 FQGTGA. CDR3 nucleotides: TGTGCCAGCAGCCCCCAACAGGGGAACGAGCAGTACTTC. The encoded protein is CASSPQQGNEQYF.

The sample holds one count of this clone. V and J are TRBV19 and TRBJ2-7; 8 bases fit TRBD2. The CDR3 covers 15 residues. The ends lost 2 bases at V and 2 bases at J; junction bases unmatched: 5. Germline-derived CDR1 and CDR2 are LNHDA and SQIVND (reference sequence). The CDR3 is CASSILAGYAYEQYF. CDR3 DNA sequence: TGTGCCAGTAGTATACTAGCGGGCTACGCCTACGAGCAGTACTTC.

Points on this clone: One junction end disagrees with the germline gene, perhaps due to a read error. The chain joins TRBV15 to TRBJ2-1, with 7 bases identical to TRBD2. From germline, CDR1 is LNHNV and CDR2 YYDKDF (reference sequence). The CDR3 length is 13 residues. The chain's CDR3 is CATSREGREKRLF. Written as DNA, the CDR3 is TGTGCCACCAGCAGAGAAGGGCGGGAGAAGCGGCTCTTC.

This sequence joins TRBV6-5 and TRBJ1-2, with D tentatively TRBD1 (5 bases). Germline V CDR1 and CDR2: MNHEY, SVGAGI. This CDR3 comprises 13 residues. The V gene lost 5 bases and the J gene lost 6 bases, with 13 bases spanning the gap. The CDR3 protein is CASSNRGMDGYTF. The DNA for the CDR3 is TGTGCCAGCAGTAACCGGGGGATGGATGGCTACACCTTC.

The rearrangement uses TRBV29-1 and TRBJ1-1; TRBD1 matches 8 bases. This CDR3 is 14 amino acids long. The germline CDR1 and CDR2 sequences are SQVTM and ANQGSEA. Trimming at V came to 6 bases and at J to 1 base, leaving 7 bases not matched to a gene. CDR3 in DNA: TGCAGCGTCGCAGGACAGGGAGCGAACACTGAAGCTTTCTTT. It encodes CSVAGQGANTEAFF. The variable domain in full, with the rest retrieved from reference TRBV29-1 and TRBJ1-1, is SAVISQKPSRDICQRGTSLTIQCQVDSQVTMMFWYRQQPGQSLTLIATANQGSEATYESGFVIDKFPISRPNLTFSTLTVSNMSPEDSSIYLCSVAGQGANTEAFFGQGTRLTVV.

The chain recombines TRBV29-1 with TRBJ1-1; 8 bases match TRBD1. Losses at the gene ends were 7 bases for V and 6 bases for J; bases not matched to a gene: 4. The germline CDR1 and CDR2 sequences are SQVTM and ANQGSEA. The CDR3 loop spans 11 amino acids. CDR3 sequence reads: CSARTGPEAFF. The CDR3 nucleotides are TGCAGCGCCCGGACAGGGCCTGAAGCTTTCTTT. Variable domain in full (rest from reference TRBV29-1 and TRBJ1-1): SAVISQKPSRDICQRGTSLTIQCQVDSQVTMMFWYRQQPGQSLTLIATANQGSEATYESGFVIDKFPISRPNLTFSTLTVSNMSPEDSSIYLCSARTGPEAFFGQGTRLTVV.

The chain is built from TRBV5-6 and TRBJ1-5; D is possibly TRBD1 (5 bases). V was cut by 2 bases and J by 2 bases, with 11 bases left in between. Germline V lookup: CDR1 SGHDT, CDR2 YYEEEE. This CDR3 spans 15 amino acids. In nucleotides, the CDR3 is TGTGCCAGCAGCTTCAACAGGTTGGGCAATCAGCCCCAGCATTTT. Translating gives CASSFNRLGNQPQHF.

In this sample, this clone turned up once. The V gene is TRBV9, the J gene TRBJ2-7; D remains unclear. Trimming cost V 0 bases and J 0 bases, with 10 bases left between them. CDR1 and CDR2 (germline): SGDLS, YYNGEE. The CDR3 has 15 amino acids. The CDR3: CASSVGPANSYEQYF. DNA for the CDR3: TGTGCCAGCAGCGTAGGTCCTGCGAACTCCTACGAGCAGTACTTC.

This chain uses TRBV28 with TRBJ2-7; 8 bases are shared with TRBD2. Germline CDR1 is MDHEN and CDR2 is SYDVKM. The CDR3 consists of 14 residues. V lost 5 bases and J lost 3; bases outside the gene matches: 6. CDR3 nucleotides: TGTGCCAGCAGTGTTGGCGGGAGGAACTACGAGCAGTACTTC. Amino acids: CASSVGGRNYEQYF.

The J gene is TRBJ2-7, the V gene TRBV6-5, with 8 bases matching TRBD1. The CDR3 length is 13 residues. The trim removed 6 bases at V and 4 bases at J, leaving 5 bases unmatched. Germline CDR1 MNHEY, CDR2 SVGAGI. The chain's CDR3 is CASSRGQEYEQYF. CDR3 nucleotides: TGTGCCAGCAGCCGGGGACAGGAGTACGAGCAGTACTTC.

The chain joins TRBV6-1 to TRBJ2-7; D is possibly TRBD1 (6 bases). Trimming took 1 base from V and 3 from J, leaving 10 bases between them. The CDR3 is 14 amino acids. Germline CDR1 reads MNHNS; CDR2 reads SASEGT. The CDR3 region is CASSEGGRGYEQYF. CDR3 in DNA: TGTGCCAGCAGTGAAGGGGGCAGGGGCTACGAGCAGTACTTC.

The chain employs TRBV7-9 and TRBJ1-2; possible D gene TRBD1, 6 bases. The CDR3 covers 15 residues. Trimming took off 5 bases at V and 8 bases at J, with 21 bases between the two ends. The germline gives CDR1 SEHNR, CDR2 FQNEAQ (reference sequence). Written as DNA, the CDR3 is TGTGCCAGCAGCAAAGGGGACACCGGTGGATGGGGCTACACCTTC. This encodes CASSKGDTGGWGYTF.

This clone has a handful of counts. This chain links TRBV28 with TRBJ2-7, with 8 bases identical to TRBD1. CDR3 length equals 16 residues. Losses at the gene ends were 5 bases for V and 3 bases for J; bases not matched to a gene: 12. Germline V gives CDR1 MDHEN, CDR2 SYDVKM. The CDR3 loop is CASSPSGQGKGYEQYF. CDR3 sequence (DNA): TGTGCCAGCAGTCCCTCCGGACAGGGAAAAGGCTACGAGCAGTACTTC.